This T cell receptor (beta chain) was captured by sequencing in a study of blood T cell repertoires in COVID-19. In the study overall: COVID-19 samples collected from the United States, Italy and Spain covered acute and convalescent phases. PBMCs, B-cell-depleted T cells, or T cells provided the cDNA or gDNA that made up the material.

In the source study's methods: It was from reference gene primer amplification that nucleated cell counts were estimated. TCRdb's table, derived via immunoSEQ multiplex PCR, lists solely in-frame clones and lacks some. The V and J calls and clone size are taken from that table; D and trimming were inferred from the DNA. The data show under 100,000 clones, with around 80% seen just once and more than 10% held by the top ten. Sequenced: peripheral blood. This sequence originates from a woman aged 40 to 50 with active or convalescent COVID-19.

CDR3 nucleotide sequence: TGTGCCAGCAGCTTAGGGGCGTATGAGAACACTGAAGCTTTCTTT. It codes for CASSLGAYENTEAFF. This chain uses TRBV7-9 with TRBJ1-1, with D hard to call. The CDR3 runs 15 residues. Per the germline V gene, CDR1 is SEHNR and CDR2 is FQNEAQ (reference sequence). Deletions cut 1 base from V and 1 base from J, with 10 bases between.